This TCR beta chain was identified during a study of shared clonotypes between healthy human individuals. Study results and caveats: Memory subsets had estimated richness that was generally smaller than that of naive subsets.

About this clone itself: Its antigen is unidentified.

CDR3 length equals 11 residues. V was trimmed by 3 bases and J by 7 bases, leaving 9 bases between them. The germline CDR1 and CDR2 sequences are DFQATT and SNEGSKA (reference sequence). Only in-frame clones appear in the TCRdb table, and some are missing; sequencing was by immunoSEQ multiplex PCR. The repertoire has over a million clones, around three quarters of them found once; the top ten carry approximately 0.52%. Splitting of CD4+ cells produced CD45RA+ naive and CD45RA-negative memory subsets. The sample was memory CD4+ T cells from PBMCs. Subset meaning: CD45RA-negative fraction. This TCR came from a man younger than 35 in good health. Some clones in this sample may be carry-over from other donors' samples. V usage is TRBV20-1 and J usage is TRBJ1-2; D not certain. Here the CDR3 reads CSASAFGGYTF. The CDR3, as DNA: TGCAGTGCTAGCGCCTTTGGTGGCTACACCTTC.